This TCR beta chain appears in the sequencing data of a study of T cells in Graves' hyperthyroidism and ophthalmopathy. Study summary: Specimen type is peripheral blood, collected at initial diagnosis prior to any treatment.

The study enrolled patients aged 18 to 65 with newly diagnosed hyperthyroidism of under 2 months' duration. Exclusions: uncontrolled infection, other autoimmune disease, pregnancy, lactation. This CDR3 has 14 amino acids. The germline gives CDR1 LNHNV, CDR2 YYDKDF (reference sequence). V shed 4 bases, J shed 6 bases, and the junction held 6 bases outside the gene matches. The sample holds a few counts of this clonotype. TCR beta CDR3 regions were amplified from RNA. First-round RT-PCR of the TCR CDR3 relied on the HTBI primer set. TCRdb re-called the multiplex PCR reads through MiXCR, storing one row per CDR3 protein. The table records more than 600,000 distinct CDR3 sequences, 15% to 20% of them present only once.

Sequenced sample: blood. The receptor comes from a man aged 18-30 years with Graves' hyperthyroidism. V is TRBV15 and J is TRBJ2-3; 8 bases fit TRBD2. As DNA, the CDR3 is TGTGCCACCAGCACCTTAGCGGGATACGATACGCAGTATTTT. Its protein product is CATSTLAGYDTQYF.